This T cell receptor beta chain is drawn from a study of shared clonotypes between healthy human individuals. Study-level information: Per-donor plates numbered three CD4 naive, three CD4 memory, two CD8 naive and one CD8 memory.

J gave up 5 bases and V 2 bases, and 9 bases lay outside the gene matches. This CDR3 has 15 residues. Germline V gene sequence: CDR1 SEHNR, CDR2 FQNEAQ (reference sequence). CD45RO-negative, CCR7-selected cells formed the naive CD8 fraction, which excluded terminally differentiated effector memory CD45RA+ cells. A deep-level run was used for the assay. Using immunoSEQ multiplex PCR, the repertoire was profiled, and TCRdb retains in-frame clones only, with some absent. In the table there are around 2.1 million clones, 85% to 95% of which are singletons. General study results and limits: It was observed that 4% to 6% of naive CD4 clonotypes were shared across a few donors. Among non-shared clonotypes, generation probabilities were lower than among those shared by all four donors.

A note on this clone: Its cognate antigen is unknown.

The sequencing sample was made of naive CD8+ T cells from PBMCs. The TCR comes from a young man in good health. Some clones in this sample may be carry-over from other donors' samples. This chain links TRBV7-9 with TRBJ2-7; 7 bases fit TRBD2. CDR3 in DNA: TGTGCCAGCAGCTTACTCGGGGGGAAGTGGGACGAGCAGTACTTC. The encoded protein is CASSLLGGKWDEQYF.